These 22 T cell receptor beta chains came from one sample sequenced in a study of T cell responses to AZD1222 COVID-19 vaccine. TCRdb's copy holds only in-frame clones and misses some; the assay was immunoSEQ multiplex PCR. The sample consists of some 150,000 clones, over 90% of them appearing once. The material was peripheral blood, obtained on day 0 of AZD1222 vaccination. The receptors here all came from an adult in good health.

The chain couples TRBV6-1 to TRBJ1-1; the D is unclear. From germline, CDR1 is MNHNS and CDR2 SASEGT. Between the trimmed V and J ends, which lost 0 bases and 7 bases, there was a span of 9 bases. This CDR3 is built from 13 residues. Here the CDR3 reads CASSEALQIEAFF. CDR3 in DNA: TGTGCCAGCAGTGAAGCGTTACAGATTGAAGCTTTCTTT.

This clone came up once. This chain connects TRBV5-1 to TRBJ2-3; 9 positions agree with TRBD2. The CDR3 loop spans 19 amino acids. V shed 2 bases, J shed 0 bases, and the junction held 13 bases outside the gene matches. CDR1 and CDR2 from the germline V gene are SGHRS and YFSETQ. The CDR3 region has the DNA TGCGCCAGCAGCTTCCTAAGCGGGGGGCGCAGATATAGCACAGATACGCAGTATTTT. Translating gives CASSFLSGGRRYSTDTQYF.

This rearrangement joins TRBV10-3 to TRBJ1-1; D unresolved. Germline V gene data show CDR1 as ENHRY and CDR2 as SYGVKD. V was pared by 0 bases and J by 3 bases, with 2 bases between. The CDR3 length is 12 residues. Here the CDR3 reads CAISESHTEAFF. DNA for the CDR3: TGTGCCATCAGTGAGTCCCACACTGAAGCTTTCTTT.

The chain links TRBV7-9 to TRBJ1-3; the D gene is possibly TRBD1 (5 bases). Germline assignment: CDR1 SEHNR and CDR2 FQNEAQ (reference sequence). V lost 5 bases and J 4 bases, leaving 15 bases between the germline ends. The CDR3 loop spans 15 amino acids. CDR3: CASSTSGGLGNTIYF. The CDR3 DNA sequence: TGTGCCAGCAGCACCTCGGGGGGTCTAGGAAACACCATATATTTT.

The V call is TRBV18, the J call TRBJ2-5; the match to TRBD1 covers 7 bases. This CDR3 is 15 amino acids long. V dropped 3 bases and J dropped 2; count of bases not matched to a gene: 6. Germline CDR1 KGHSH, CDR2 LQKENI. CDR3 nucleotides: TGTGCCAGCTCACCTTTGACAGGGAATCAAGAGACCCAGTACTTC. This codes for CASSPLTGNQETQYF.

This chain joins TRBV7-9 and TRBJ1-3, with D possibly being TRBD1 (5 bases). V was cut by 3 bases and J by 8 bases, with 5 bases left in between. CDR1 and CDR2 (germline): SEHNR, FQNEAQ (reference sequence). This CDR3 is 11 amino acids long. The CDR3 DNA reads TGTGCCAGCAGCTTCAGGGACACCATATATTTT. Its translation: CASSFRDTIYF.

This chain links TRBV6-5 with TRBJ1-2; D is perhaps TRBD1 (6 bases). Per the germline V gene, CDR1 is MNHEY and CDR2 is SVGAGI. This CDR3 is 13 amino acids long. Trimming shortened V by 4 bases and J by 5 bases, and 11 bases separated the two germline ends. The CDR3 is CASSLDRQYGYTF. The CDR3 DNA is TGTGCCAGCAGTTTGGACAGACAATATGGCTACACCTTC.

V gene TRBV11-2 combines with J gene TRBJ2-1, with 10 bases that match TRBD2. Germline V lookup: CDR1 SGHAT, CDR2 FQNNGV. The CDR3 is 16 amino acids. Trimming took 3 bases from V and 5 from J; bases not matched to a gene: 7. CDR3 in DNA: TGTGCCAGCAGCTTGATAGCGGGGGGCCTTCACAATGAGCAGTTCTTC. Its translation: CASSLIAGGLHNEQFF.

The rearrangement uses TRBV6-5 and TRBJ2-7; TRBD2 aligns across 8 bases. Losses at the gene ends were 3 bases for V and 2 bases for J; bases not matched to a gene: 3. CDR3 size: 14 residues. Germline V lookup: CDR1 MNHEY, CDR2 SVGAGI. Here the CDR3 reads CASSYNGGAYEQYF. CDR3 coding DNA: TGTGCCAGCAGTTATAACGGGGGGGCCTACGAGCAGTACTTC.

The chain recombines TRBV5-4 with TRBJ2-5, with D perhaps matching TRBD2 (5 bases). Germline CDR1 is SGHNT and CDR2 is YYREEE (reference sequence). V shed 4 bases and J shed 5 bases, with 12 bases lying between them. There are 13 residues in the CDR3. In nucleotides, the CDR3 is TGTGCCAGCAGCCGCCTAGCTGGGGAGACCCAGTACTTC. Translating it yields CASSRLAGETQYF. The full variable domain, its missing parts supplied by reference TRBV5-4 and TRBJ2-5, is ETGVTQSPTHLIKTRGQQVTLRCSSQSGHNTVSWYQQALGQGPQFIFQYYREEENGRGNFPPRFSGLQFPNYSSELNVNALELDDSALYLCASSRLAGETQYFGPGTRLLVL.

This clone has a handful of counts. The genes are TRBV30 and TRBJ1-6; D call uncertain. V dropped 7 bases and J dropped 0 bases, with 10 bases sitting between them. This CDR3 region has 14 residues. The germline V gene has CDR1 GTSNPN and CDR2 SVGIG (reference sequence). CDR3 loop: CAFSASSYNSPLHF. CDR3 nucleotides: TGTGCCTTCTCGGCGAGCTCCTATAATTCACCCCTCCACTTT.

J is TRBJ1-2 and V is TRBV11-2, with 12 nucleotides matching TRBD1. This CDR3 is built from 14 residues. CDR1 and CDR2 from the germline V gene are SGHAT and FQNNGV. J was trimmed by 6 bases and V by 5 bases; bases with no gene match: 4. The CDR3 spells CASSRDRGQDGYTF. In DNA form, the CDR3 reads TGTGCCAGCAGCCGGGACAGGGGGCAAGATGGCTACACCTTC.

The V gene is TRBV18, the J gene TRBJ1-1; D might be TRBD1 (6 bases). Trimming stripped 5 bases from V and 0 bases from J, with 13 bases between. The CDR3 runs 15 residues. Germline CDR1 and CDR2: KGHSH and LQKENI. The CDR3 here is CASSATDSMNTEAFF. CDR3 sequence (DNA): TGTGCCAGCTCAGCCACGGACAGCATGAACACTGAAGCTTTCTTT. The full variable domain, with the rest looked up from reference TRBV18 and TRBJ1-1, is NAGVMQNPRHLVRRRGQEARLRCSPMKGHSHVYWYRQLPEEGLKFMVYLQKENIIDESGMPKERFSAEFPKEGPSILRIQQVVRGDSAAYFCASSATDSMNTEAFFGQGTRLTVV.

This clone was detected only once. The chain is built from TRBV3-1 (or the pseudogene TRBV3-2) and TRBJ2-5; no clear D gene. The CDR3 covers 15 residues. Germline V CDR1 and CDR2: LGHDT, YNNKEL (reference sequence). Trimming cost V 0 bases and J 3 bases, with 11 bases left between them. The CDR3 sequence: CASSQDPTSKETQYF. The CDR3, as DNA: TGTGCCAGCAGCCAAGACCCTACCTCCAAAGAGACCCAGTACTTC.

The chain links TRBV6-5 to TRBJ2-7; D not resolved. This CDR3 region has 12 residues. Per germline, CDR1 MNHEY and CDR2 SVGAGI. Trimming cost V 2 bases and J 6 bases, with 8 bases left between them. The CDR3 DNA is TGTGCCAGCAGTTACGGAGTTGGCGAGCAGTACTTC. It translates to CASSYGVGEQYF.

The V and J genes are TRBV18 and TRBJ2-7; D gene ambiguous. Germline V lookup: CDR1 KGHSH, CDR2 LQKENI. The CDR3 length is 14 residues. Between the trimmed V and J ends, which lost 3 bases and 0 bases, there was a span of 9 bases. The CDR3 DNA is TGTGCCAGCTCACCCCCTGGAAACTCCTACGAGCAGTACTTC. This sequence encodes CASSPPGNSYEQYF.

The rearrangement joins TRBV7-9 to TRBJ2-2; tentative D call: TRBD2 (6 bases). Germline values: CDR1 SEHNR, CDR2 FQNEAQ (reference sequence). The CDR3 loop spans 18 amino acids. V lost 2 bases and J 4 bases, leaving 20 bases between the germline ends. The CDR3 DNA reads TGTGCCAGCAGCTTAAGGGACTTGCGTCTGCGGAGCACCGGGGAGCTGTTTTTT. Translated, it gives CASSLRDLRLRSTGELFF. Full variable domain (outside the CDR3, taken from reference TRBV7-9 and TRBJ2-2): DTGVSQNPRHKITKRGQNVTFRCDPISEHNRLYWYRQTLGQGPEFLTYFQNEAQLEKSRLLSDRFSAERPKGSFSTLEIQRTEQGDSAMYLCASSLRDLRLRSTGELFFGEGSRLTVL.

This clone was found a few times. The chain couples TRBV5-6 to TRBJ1-1; D ambiguous. This CDR3 spans 14 amino acids. V lost 2 bases and J 0 bases, leaving 8 bases between the germline ends. Germline CDR1 is SGHDT and CDR2 is YYEEEE. CDR3 amino acids: CASSLVTMNTEAFF. DNA of the CDR3: TGTGCCAGCAGCTTAGTTACCATGAACACTGAAGCTTTCTTT.

This clone was observed a single time. The chain employs TRBV30 and TRBJ2-1; D is possibly TRBD1 or TRBD2 (5 bases each). The V end lost 3 bases, the J end lost 10 bases, and 13 bases lay between the germline ends. The CDR3 consists of 12 residues. The germline CDR1 and CDR2 sequences are GTSNPN and SVGIG (reference sequence). This chain's CDR3 is CAWRRDLKEQFF. CDR3 bases: TGTGCCTGGAGACGGGACCTTAAGGAGCAGTTCTTC.

This clone was seen a single time. The V call is TRBV19, the J call TRBJ1-3; D not resolved. The length of the CDR3 is 15 residues. Germline CDR1 and CDR2: LNHDA and SQIVND (reference sequence). V lost 9 bases to trimming and J lost 0 bases, with 15 bases between them. The DNA of the CDR3 is TGTGCCAGCACTCCGCTGGGTGACTCTGGAAACACCATATATTTT. This gives the protein CASTPLGDSGNTIYF.

V and J are TRBV7-9 and TRBJ2-7; the D is unclear. Germline V gene sequence: CDR1 SEHNR, CDR2 FQNEAQ (reference sequence). The germline V and J ends were trimmed by 0 bases and 5 bases, with 5 bases remaining between them. The CDR3 loop spans 12 amino acids. The DNA for the CDR3 is TGTGCCAGCAGCTTAGCGGGCGACGAGCAGTACTTC. It encodes CASSLAGDEQYF. Full variable domain (outside the CDR3, taken from reference TRBV7-9 and TRBJ2-7): DTGVSQNPRHKITKRGQNVTFRCDPISEHNRLYWYRQTLGQGPEFLTYFQNEAQLEKSRLLSDRFSAERPKGSFSTLEIQRTEQGDSAMYLCASSLAGDEQYFGPGTRLTVT.

The chain has TRBV4-2 and TRBJ2-2; 9 bases fit TRBD1. From germline, CDR1 is LGHNA and CDR2 YNFKEQ. The CDR3 has 16 amino acids. The junction had 13 bases not matched to a gene; V was cut back by 10 bases and J by 4 bases. CDR3 DNA: TGTGCCACCCGGGACAGGGCAGTGGCCCGCACCGGGGAGCTGTTTTTT. Residues: CATRDRAVARTGELFF.